This T cell receptor (beta chain) appears in the sequencing data of a study of T cell responses to AZD1222 COVID-19 vaccine. Study-wide results and caveats: The breadth and depth of Spike-specific TCRs increased once two AZD1222 doses had been given. Donors were chiefly white British, with a greater number of females, and clonal diversity was perhaps underestimated.

Concerning this clone: What it binds is not known.

Clones were read by immunoSEQ multiplex PCR, and TCRdb kept only the in-frame ones, dropping some. The repertoire includes approximately 140,000 clones, over 85% of them detected once, and 0.91% sits in the top ten. Sequenced here: peripheral blood, sampled on day 0 of MenACWY control vaccination. This TCR was recovered from an adult in good health.

CDR3 DNA sequence: TGTGCCAGCAGTTCCAATGACAGGGCTGAAGCTTTCTTT. This gives the protein CASSSNDRAEAFF. The V and J genes are TRBV27 and TRBJ1-1; 7 bases map to TRBD1. The junction had 5 bases not matched to a gene; V was cut back by 4 bases and J by 6 bases. Looked up from germline, CDR1 is MNHEY and CDR2 is SMNVEV (reference sequence). The CDR3 is made up of 13 amino acids.